One and the same sample provided the 6 T cell receptor beta chains below, sequenced in a study of cytomegalovirus exposure and HLA in healthy donors. PCR involved 60 Vbeta and 13 Jbeta primers. Clones were read by immunoSEQ multiplex PCR, and TCRdb kept only the in-frame ones, dropping some. Of about 200,000 clones listed, roughly 83% are singletons. The source material was PBMCs. These receptors were collected from a boy younger than 10 in good health and CMV-seronegative.

J is TRBJ1-5 and V is TRBV5-4, with 7 bases identical to TRBD1. V dropped 2 bases and J dropped 1; count of bases not matched to a gene: 6. There are 16 residues in the CDR3. CDR1 and CDR2 (germline): SGHNT, YYREEE (reference sequence). The CDR3 DNA is TGTGCCAGCAGCTTTAGGGGGCGTGGGAGCAATCAGCCCCAGCATTTT. This encodes CASSFRGRGSNQPQHF.

The CDR3 region is CAWTATDFYGYTF. The CDR3 DNA reads TGTGCCTGGACTGCTACTGATTTCTATGGCTACACCTTC. The chain couples TRBV30 to TRBJ1-2; unclear D gene. This CDR3 spans 13 amino acids. Germline CDR1 is GTSNPN and CDR2 is SVGIG (reference sequence). The V gene lost 4 bases and the J gene lost 4 bases, with 13 bases spanning the gap.

The chain links TRBV4-1 to TRBJ1-6, with D perhaps TRBD1 (5 bases). V was trimmed by 1 base and J by 0 bases, leaving 10 bases between them. The CDR3 is made up of 17 amino acids. The germline gives CDR1 MGHRA, CDR2 YSYEKL. Written as DNA, the CDR3 is TGCGCCAGCAGCCAAGGGAGACAGAGCTCCTATAATTCACCCCTCCACTTT. Protein product: CASSQGRQSSYNSPLHF.

The chain combines TRBV19 with TRBJ1-5; D unresolved. V was cut by 1 base and J by 9 bases, with 7 bases left in between. The CDR3 loop spans 12 amino acids. The germline V gene encodes CDR1 LNHDA and CDR2 SQIVND (reference sequence). The CDR3 protein is CASSIGGLPQHF. Written as DNA, the CDR3 is TGTGCCAGTAGTATAGGAGGGCTGCCCCAGCATTTT.

This clone was counted once. The J gene is TRBJ1-4, the V gene TRBV7-8, with D unresolved. Germline CDR1 reads SGHVS; CDR2 reads FQNEAQ. This CDR3 contains 15 residues. The V end was cut by 1 base, the J end by 3 bases, with 9 bases between. The CDR3 DNA is TGTGCCAGCAGCTTAGGGTTTCAGGCTAATGAAAAACTGTTTTTT. Translated, it gives CASSLGFQANEKLFF.

This chain connects TRBV6-5 to TRBJ1-2; 9 nucleotides align to TRBD1. Trimming at V came to 10 bases and at J to 3 bases, leaving 9 bases not matched to a gene. The CDR3 extends over 14 amino acids. CDR1 is MNHEY, CDR2 SVGAGI, per germline. CDR3 bases: TGTGCCACCTGTGGACAGGGGAAGGACTATGGCTACACCTTC. Translated, it gives CATCGQGKDYGYTF.